This passage covers 20 T cell receptor beta chains from one sample sequenced in a study of T cell responses to AZD1222 COVID-19 vaccine. Assay: immunoSEQ multiplex PCR; the TCRdb copy retains only in-frame clones and omits some. The table has under 70,000 clones, around 79% seen once. The sample here was peripheral blood, taken on day 0 of MenACWY control vaccination. The receptors come from an adult in good health.

The CDR3 here is CASSEAPGQGSPLHF. CDR3 DNA sequence: TGTGCCAGCAGTGAAGCGCCGGGACAGGGGTCACCCCTCCACTTT. V and J are TRBV6-1 and TRBJ1-6, with 10 bases fitting TRBD1. The CDR3 consists of 15 residues. From germline, CDR1 is MNHNS and CDR2 SASEGT. Germline trimming cut 0 bases from V and 10 bases from J; bases unmatched to any gene: 3.

The rearrangement joins TRBV2 to TRBJ1-2, with 7 bases identical to TRBD1. The V segment lost 7 bases and the J segment 6 bases; nucleotides outside the gene matches: 11. Germline CDR1 reads SNHLY; CDR2 reads FYNNEI. The length of the CDR3 is 14 residues. The CDR3 is CASTGNRGLDGYTF. The CDR3, as DNA: TGTGCCAGCACCGGGAACAGGGGACTAGATGGCTACACCTTC.

This chain uses TRBV30 with TRBJ2-5; 7 bases agree with TRBD1. CDR3 length: 15 residues. Trimming cost V 0 bases and J 3 bases; bases outside gene matches: 7. CDR1 and CDR2 (germline): GTSNPN, SVGIG (reference sequence). DNA of the CDR3: TGTGCCTGGAGTGTACTCGGGACAGTTAAAGAGACCCAGTACTTC. Encoded protein: CAWSVLGTVKETQYF.

This chain joins TRBV19 and TRBJ1-5, with D maybe TRBD1 (5 bases). Trimming stripped 5 bases from V and 6 bases from J, with 17 bases between. Germline V gene lookup returns CDR1 LNHDA and CDR2 SQIVND (reference sequence). The CDR3 totals 15 residues. CDR3 DNA sequence: TGTGCCAGTAGTTATGGCAGGGTCGGCGGTCAGCCCCAGCATTTT. Translation gives CASSYGRVGGQPQHF.

The V gene is TRBV4-3, the J gene TRBJ1-2; possibly TRBD1 for D (5 bases). Trimming shortened V by 2 bases and J by 9 bases, and 16 bases separated the two germline ends. Germline-derived CDR1 and CDR2 are LGHNA and YSLEER. The CDR3 spans 14 residues. The CDR3 protein is CASSQSPGRGSYTF. The DNA of the CDR3 is TGCGCCAGCAGCCAATCTCCGGGACGGGGAAGCTACACCTTC.

CDR3 DNA sequence: TGTGCCTGGAGCCGGGACAGGGGAGGTGGCACCGGGGAGCTGTTTTTT. This encodes CAWSRDRGGGTGELFF. The V call is TRBV30, the J call TRBJ2-2, with 10 bases matching TRBD1. Germline assignment: CDR1 GTSNPN and CDR2 SVGIG (reference sequence). CDR3 length: 16 amino acids. The J segment lost 4 bases and the V segment lost 3 bases, leaving 8 bases of the junction unmatched.

In this sample, this clone turned up once. CDR3 region: CASSGGYEQYF. The CDR3 DNA follows: TGCGCCAGCAGTGGCGGCTACGAGCAGTACTTC. The chain recombines TRBV10-1 with TRBJ2-7; D ambiguous. CDR1 and CDR2 (germline): WNHNN, SYGVQD (reference sequence). The V gene lost 4 bases and the J gene lost 3 bases, with 4 bases spanning the gap. There are 11 residues in the CDR3.

The V and J genes are TRBV5-1 and TRBJ1-1, with 10 bases that match TRBD1. V shed 4 bases and J 4 bases; nucleotides not matched to a gene: 4. Germline CDR1 and CDR2: SGHRS and YFSETQ. There are 14 residues in the CDR3. CDR3 residues: CASSIDRGLTEAFF. DNA of the CDR3: TGCGCCAGCAGCATCGACAGGGGGCTCACTGAAGCTTTCTTT.

CDR3 sequence reads: CASSTLGGLATEAFF. CDR3 in DNA: TGTGCCAGCAGTACCCTAGGTGGGTTGGCCACTGAAGCTTTCTTT. The rearrangement uses TRBV28 and TRBJ1-1; D not resolved. The V end was cut by 5 bases, the J end by 4 bases, with 17 bases between. Germline V gene lookup returns CDR1 MDHEN and CDR2 SYDVKM. The CDR3 covers 15 residues.

The chain joins TRBV5-6 to TRBJ2-2; D may match TRBD1 or TRBD2 (5 bases each). CDR3 length equals 15 residues. CDR1 and CDR2 (germline): SGHDT, YYEEEE. With 1 base removed from V and 6 bases from J, the gap between germline ends came to 13 bases. For the CDR3, the DNA is TGTGCCAGCAGCTTGTGGGGGATCTATGCCGGGGAGCTGTTTTTT. It yields the protein CASSLWGIYAGELFF.

V and J are TRBV19 and TRBJ2-2; 8 nucleotides line up with TRBD2. The CDR3 consists of 13 residues. Looked up from germline, CDR1 is LNHDA and CDR2 is SQIVND (reference sequence). J lost 8 bases, V lost 6 bases, and 5 bases had no gene match. The CDR3 region is CASRPGGVGELFF. The CDR3, as DNA: TGTGCCAGTAGGCCGGGAGGGGTAGGGGAGCTGTTTTTT. Complete variable domain (other parts from reference TRBV19 and TRBJ2-2): DGGITQSPKYLFRKEGQNVTLSCEQNLNHDAMYWYRQDPGQGLRLIYYSQIVNDFQKGDIAEGYSVSREKKESFPLTVTSAQKNPTAFYLCASRPGGVGELFFGEGSRLTVL.

The chain joins TRBV6-4 to TRBJ1-2; D gene unclear. The CDR3 runs 11 residues. Germline assignment: CDR1 MRHNA and CDR2 SNTAGT. Trimming cost V 4 bases and J 8 bases, with 8 bases left between them. This chain's CDR3 is CASSGERGYTF. As DNA, the CDR3 is TGTGCCAGCAGTGGAGAGAGGGGCTACACCTTC.

This clone was found many times. The J gene is TRBJ1-2, the V gene TRBV29-1; D is uncertain. The germline V gene encodes CDR1 SQVTM and CDR2 ANQGSEA. The CDR3 covers 12 residues. The V gene lost 7 bases and the J gene lost 8 bases, with 17 bases spanning the gap. In DNA form, the CDR3 reads TGCAGCGGGGGATCAGGAGGGAAGGGCTACACCTTC. It specifies CSGGSGGKGYTF. The full variable domain, its missing parts supplied by reference TRBV29-1 and TRBJ1-2, is SAVISQKPSRDICQRGTSLTIQCQVDSQVTMMFWYRQQPGQSLTLIATANQGSEATYESGFVIDKFPISRPNLTFSTLTVSNMSPEDSSIYLCSGGSGGKGYTFGSGTRLTVV.

This chain's CDR3 is CASSPLAGAGFSYNEQFF. CDR3 DNA: TGTGCCAGCAGCCCTCTAGCGGGAGCGGGGTTTTCCTACAATGAGCAGTTCTTC. The chain links TRBV5-6 to TRBJ2-1, with 10 bases lining up with TRBD2. The trim removed 4 bases at V and 1 base at J, leaving 11 bases unmatched. The CDR3 is 18 residues long. Germline V lookup: CDR1 SGHDT, CDR2 YYEEEE. Supplemented by reference TRBV5-6 and TRBJ2-1, the full variable domain reads DAGVTQSPTHLIKTRGQQVTLRCSPKSGHDTVSWYQQALGQGPQFIFQYYEEEERQRGNFPDRFSGHQFPNYSSELNVNALLLGDSALYLCASSPLAGAGFSYNEQFFGPGTRLTVL.

This sequence joins TRBV30 and TRBJ1-2; 9 bases align to TRBD1. Germline CDR1 GTSNPN, CDR2 SVGIG (reference sequence). V lost 3 bases to trimming and J lost 0 bases; unmatched junction nucleotides: 5. The CDR3 is 15 residues long. CDR3 coding DNA: TGTGCCTGGAGGGGGGACAGGGACCCTAACTATGGCTACACCTTC. Translation gives CAWRGDRDPNYGYTF.

The sample holds one count of this clone. The rearrangement joins TRBV12-3 or TRBV12-4 to TRBJ1-1; D gene ambiguous. V lost 3 bases to trimming and J lost 4 bases, with 9 bases between them. This CDR3 spans 13 amino acids. The CDR3 DNA is TGTGCCAGCAGTTTGGAGGGTACCACTGAAGCTTTCTTT. This gives the protein CASSLEGTTEAFF.

The chain couples TRBV6-5 to TRBJ1-2, with a weak D call TRBD1 (6 bases). The V gene lost 7 bases and the J gene lost 7 bases, with 22 bases spanning the gap. Germline CDR1 reads MNHEY; CDR2 reads SVGAGI. The CDR3 length is 15 residues. CDR3 in amino acids: CASKPETEGVRGYTF. DNA of the CDR3: TGTGCCAGCAAACCCGAGACGGAGGGGGTGCGTGGCTACACCTTC.

The chain recombines TRBV7-9 with TRBJ2-1; perhaps TRBD2 as D (7 bases). Looked up from germline, CDR1 is SEHNR and CDR2 is FQNEAQ (reference sequence). V lost 3 bases and J 8 bases, leaving 11 bases between the germline ends. This CDR3 region has 13 residues. CDR3 bases: TGTGCCAGCAGCTTTAGAGGGGGGGATGAGCAGTTCTTC. It encodes CASSFRGGDEQFF.

The rearrangement joins TRBV6-1 to TRBJ2-2, with TRBD2 matching over 14 bases. CDR1 and CDR2 from the germline V gene are MNHNS and SASEGT. With V trimmed by 4 bases and J by 2 bases, 3 bases remained unmatched. This CDR3 region has 17 residues. The CDR3 nucleotides read TGTGCCAGCAGTGGGACTAGCGGGGGGCTAAACACCGGGGAGCTGTTTTTT. It yields the protein CASSGTSGGLNTGELFF.

In this sample, this clone turned up once. The chain is built from TRBV28 and TRBJ1-5; 8 positions match TRBD1. V lost 5 bases to trimming and J lost 0 bases; unmatched junction nucleotides: 18. Germline V gives CDR1 MDHEN, CDR2 SYDVKM. The length of the CDR3 is 20 residues. CDR3 residues: CASSPPLTGERGYSNQPQHF. The CDR3 region has the DNA TGTGCCAGCAGTCCCCCCTTGACAGGGGAGAGGGGGTATAGCAATCAGCCCCAGCATTTT.